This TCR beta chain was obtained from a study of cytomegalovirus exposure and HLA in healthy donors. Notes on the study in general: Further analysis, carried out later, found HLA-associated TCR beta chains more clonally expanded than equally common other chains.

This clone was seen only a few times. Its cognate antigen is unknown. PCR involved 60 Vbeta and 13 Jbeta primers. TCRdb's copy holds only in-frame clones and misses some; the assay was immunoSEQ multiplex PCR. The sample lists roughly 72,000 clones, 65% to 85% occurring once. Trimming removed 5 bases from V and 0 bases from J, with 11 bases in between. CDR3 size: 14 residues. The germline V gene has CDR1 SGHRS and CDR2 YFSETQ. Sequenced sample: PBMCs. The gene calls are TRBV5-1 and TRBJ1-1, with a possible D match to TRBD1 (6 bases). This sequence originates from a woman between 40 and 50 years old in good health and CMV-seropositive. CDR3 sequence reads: CASRTGTMNTEAFF. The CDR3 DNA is TGCGCCAGCAGAACCGGGACAATGAACACTGAAGCTTTCTTT.